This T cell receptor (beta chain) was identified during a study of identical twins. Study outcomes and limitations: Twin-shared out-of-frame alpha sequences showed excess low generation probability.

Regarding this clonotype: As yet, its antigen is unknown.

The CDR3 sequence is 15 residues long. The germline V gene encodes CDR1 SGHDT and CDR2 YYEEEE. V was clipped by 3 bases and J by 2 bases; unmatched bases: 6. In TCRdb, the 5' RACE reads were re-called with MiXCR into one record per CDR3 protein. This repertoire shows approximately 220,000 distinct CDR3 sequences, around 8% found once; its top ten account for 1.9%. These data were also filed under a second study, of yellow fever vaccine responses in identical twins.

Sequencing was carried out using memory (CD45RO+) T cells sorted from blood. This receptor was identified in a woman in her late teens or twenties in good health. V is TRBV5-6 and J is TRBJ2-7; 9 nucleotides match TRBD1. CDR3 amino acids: CASSWGGQGTYEQYF. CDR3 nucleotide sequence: TGTGCCAGCAGCTGGGGGGGACAGGGCACCTACGAGCAGTACTTC.